The clone carrying this TCR beta chain was detected a few times. Its antigen remains unidentified. The sample belongs to a study of response to subunit inactivated influenza vaccine. General study results and limits: It was suggested by the authors that few new T cells are recruited by each seasonal influenza vaccination.

V lost 6 bases, J lost 2 bases, and 6 bases stayed unmatched. Germline-derived CDR1 and CDR2 are DFQATT and SNEGSKA (reference sequence). This CDR3 is 14 amino acids long. One entry per CDR3 protein, called by TCRdb with MiXCR from the RT-PCR reads. The data show approximately 530,000 distinct CDR3 sequences, 6.5% to 8% seen once. Sample: PBMCs from blood, taken around 25 months after vaccination. This TCR was recovered from a man between 50 and 69 years old who received an inactivated influenza vaccine. The chain uses TRBV20-1 and TRBJ1-1; TRBD1 agrees at 10 bases. The CDR3 DNA is TGCAGTGCAACCGGGACAGGGGTTAACACTGAAGCTTTCTTT. Its translation: CSATGTGVNTEAFF.